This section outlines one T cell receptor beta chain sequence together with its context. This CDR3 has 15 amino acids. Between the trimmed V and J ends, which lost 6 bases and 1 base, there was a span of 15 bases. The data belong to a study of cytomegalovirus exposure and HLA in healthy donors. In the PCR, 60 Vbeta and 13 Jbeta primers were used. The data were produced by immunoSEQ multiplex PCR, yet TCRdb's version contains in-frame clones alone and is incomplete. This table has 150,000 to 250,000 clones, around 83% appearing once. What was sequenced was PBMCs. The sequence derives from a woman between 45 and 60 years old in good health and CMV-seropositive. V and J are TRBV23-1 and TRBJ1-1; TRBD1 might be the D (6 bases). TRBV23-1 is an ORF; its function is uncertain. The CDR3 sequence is CASSKSGHKNTEAFF. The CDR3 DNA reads TGCGCCAGCAGCAAATCGGGACACAAGAACACTGAAGCTTTCTTT.